The 22 T cell receptor beta chains in this list originate from one sample, sequenced in a study of neurological immune-mediated disorders. TCRdb independently ran MiXCR on the 5' RACE reads; one entry per CDR3 protein. The sample consists of some 25,000 distinct CDR3 sequences, more than 6% of them appearing once. Sequencing was performed on PBMCs. The receptors derive from a woman between 35 and 50 years old in good health.

This clonotype has at least ten counts. The V gene is TRBV18, the J gene TRBJ2-7; the D is unclear. Germline V lookup: CDR1 KGHSH, CDR2 LQKENI. The V end lost 3 bases, the J end lost 0 bases, and 9 bases lay between the germline ends. The CDR3 length is 14 residues. CDR3 protein: CASSPQLNSYEQYF. The CDR3 DNA follows: TGTGCCAGCTCACCCCAGTTAAACTCCTACGAGCAGTACTTC.

At least ten counts were recorded for this clonotype. The V gene is TRBV6-1, the J gene TRBJ1-2; D possibly corresponds to TRBD1 (5 bases). Germline V CDR1 and CDR2: MNHNS, SASEGT. The V end lost 2 bases, the J end lost 4 bases, and 8 bases lay between the germline ends. The CDR3 has 13 amino acids. CDR3 nucleotide sequence: TGTGCCAGCAGTGAACAGGGCGCCTATGGCTACACCTTC. Translated, it gives CASSEQGAYGYTF.

This clonotype was observed many times. The chain has TRBV5-1 and TRBJ2-1; D is uncertain. V was trimmed by 0 bases and J by 8 bases, leaving 12 bases between them. The CDR3 extends over 14 amino acids. CDR1 SGHRS and CDR2 YFSETQ come from the germline V gene. CDR3 coding DNA: TGCGCCAGCAGCTTGGAAAGGGATGGCGATGAGCAGTTCTTC. It specifies CASSLERDGDEQFF.

This clonotype was counted many times. The V and J genes are TRBV7-2 and TRBJ1-5; 9 nucleotides agree with TRBD1. The V and J ends lost 2 bases and 5 bases, in that order; junction bases with no gene match: 13. The CDR3 loop spans 18 amino acids. Germline V CDR1 and CDR2: SGHTA, FQGNSA. The DNA for the CDR3 is TGTGCCAGCAGCTTATTCGGGGCGGGGACAGGGTCCCATCAGCCCCAGCATTTT. Encoded protein: CASSLFGAGTGSHQPQHF.

This clonotype was counted at least ten times. J is TRBJ1-1 and V is TRBV7-2, with unresolved D. Trimming shortened V by 1 base and J by 4 bases, and 10 bases separated the two germline ends. CDR1 is SGHTA, CDR2 FQGNSA, per germline. The CDR3 runs to 14 residues. The CDR3 protein is CASSLGTKSTEAFF. In nucleotides, the CDR3 is TGTGCCAGCAGCTTAGGGACCAAGAGCACTGAAGCTTTCTTT. The variable domain in full, completed from reference TRBV7-2 and TRBJ1-1, reads GAGVSQSPSNKVTEKGKDVELRCDPISGHTALYWYRQSLGQGLEFLIYFQGNSAPDKSGLPSDRFSAERTGGSVSTLTIQRTQQEDSAVYLCASSLGTKSTEAFFGQGTRLTVV.

This clonotype was seen many times. This chain uses TRBV20-1 with TRBJ2-7, with no clear D. The CDR3 has 12 amino acids. Per the germline V gene, CDR1 is DFQATT and CDR2 is SNEGSKA (reference sequence). Between the trimmed V and J ends, which lost 6 bases and 6 bases, there was a span of 15 bases. The CDR3 region is CSALIARPEQYF. CDR3 coding DNA: TGCAGTGCCCTCATTGCCAGGCCCGAGCAGTACTTC.

This clonotype showed up many times. The genes are TRBV6-5 and TRBJ2-1, with 14 bases identical to TRBD2. The CDR3 runs to 16 residues. J gave up 7 bases and V 6 bases, and 8 bases lay outside the gene matches. The germline gives CDR1 MNHEY, CDR2 SVGAGI. CDR3 DNA: TGTGCCAGCAGCCGACTAGCGGGAGGGCCTGGGAATGAGCAGTTCTTC. As protein: CASSRLAGGPGNEQFF.

This clonotype was picked up many times. The rearrangement links TRBV5-1 to TRBJ2-3; possible D gene TRBD1, 7 bases. The V and J ends lost 4 bases and 1 base respectively, with 13 bases between them. CDR1 and CDR2 from the germline V gene are SGHRS and YFSETQ. This CDR3 spans 15 amino acids. The CDR3 region is CASSGGGSRTDTQYF. The CDR3 coding sequence is TGCGCCAGCAGCGGAGGGGGCTCCCGCACAGATACGCAGTATTTT.

This clonotype has at least ten counts. This chain joins TRBV6-5 and TRBJ2-2; no reliable D call. Trimming removed 7 bases at V and 7 bases at J, with 13 bases between. The CDR3 extends over 13 amino acids. CDR1 is MNHEY, CDR2 SVGAGI, per germline. CDR3 in amino acids: CASTYNNGGELFF. DNA for the CDR3: TGTGCCAGCACCTACAACAATGGCGGGGAGCTGTTTTTT.

This clonotype was recorded many times. The chain is built from TRBV9 and TRBJ2-7, with D possibly being TRBD1 (5 bases). CDR3 size: 15 residues. With 1 base removed from V and 5 bases from J, the gap between germline ends came to 16 bases. The germline gives CDR1 SGDLS, CDR2 YYNGEE. CDR3: CASSVWDVGRDEQYF. In nucleotides, the CDR3 is TGTGCCAGCAGCGTATGGGATGTGGGGCGCGACGAGCAGTACTTC.

The rearrangement joins TRBV19 to TRBJ2-7; D gene unclear. V gave up 1 base and J gave up 3 bases, with 13 bases separating them. The CDR3 runs 15 residues. Germline loops: CDR1 LNHDA, CDR2 SQIVND (reference sequence). The CDR3 spells CASSIASLAVYEQYF. CDR3 coding DNA: TGTGCCAGTAGTATAGCCTCCCTCGCTGTCTACGAGCAGTACTTC.

This clonotype came up many times. This chain links TRBV6-6 with TRBJ2-7; D unresolved. From germline, CDR1 is MNHNY and CDR2 SVGAGI (reference sequence). CDR3 length: 13 residues. The ends were cut back, 2 bases at V and 4 bases at J, with 9 bases in the middle. This chain's CDR3 is CASSYRDIYEQYF. CDR3 nucleotide sequence: TGTGCCAGCAGTTACAGGGATATTTACGAGCAGTACTTC.

This clonotype was detected many times. The chain links TRBV9 to TRBJ2-2, with a possible D match to TRBD2 (6 bases). The CDR3 has 17 residues. Trimming stripped 1 base from V and 3 bases from J, with 16 bases between. Germline V gene data show CDR1 as SGDLS and CDR2 as YYNGEE. This chain's CDR3 is CASSVKAAGDYTGELFF. In DNA, the CDR3 is TGTGCCAGCAGCGTAAAAGCAGCGGGCGATTACACCGGGGAGCTGTTTTTT.

This clonotype was recorded at least ten times. The CDR3 here is CASSSLGAEQYF. For the CDR3, the DNA is TGTGCCAGCAGTTCCCTAGGGGCCGAGCAGTACTTC. This chain links TRBV25-1 with TRBJ2-7, with a possible D match to TRBD1 (5 bases). Looked up from germline, CDR1 is MGHDK and CDR2 is SYGVNS. CDR3 length: 12 amino acids. V lost 5 bases and J 6 bases, leaving 11 bases between the germline ends.

This clonotype has a count of ten or more. The chain employs TRBV2 and TRBJ2-1; no clear D. Germline CDR1 SNHLY, CDR2 FYNNEI. This CDR3 has 11 amino acids. V was cut by 5 bases and J by 7 bases, with 6 bases left in between. CDR3 protein: CASSSLNEQFF. In DNA form, the CDR3 reads TGTGCCAGCAGTTCGTTAAATGAGCAGTTCTTC.

This clonotype is deemed medium-sized. V and J are TRBV20-1 and TRBJ1-5; maybe TRBD1 (5 bases). Germline CDR1 and CDR2: DFQATT and SNEGSKA (reference sequence). V gave up 0 bases and J gave up 3 bases, with 9 bases separating them. The CDR3 is 14 amino acids. CDR3 loop: CSAREGQNNQPQHF. The CDR3 nucleotides read TGCAGTGCTAGAGAGGGGCAGAACAATCAGCCCCAGCATTTT.

This clonotype was detected ten times or more. V and J are TRBV5-1 and TRBJ2-2, with no clear D. This CDR3 spans 15 amino acids. Trimming pared 0 bases from V and 2 bases from J, leaving 8 bases between. CDR1 and CDR2 from the germline V gene are SGHRS and YFSETQ. DNA for the CDR3: TGCGCCAGCAGCTTGGAAGGGCTAAACACCGGGGAGCTGTTTTTT. Amino acids: CASSLEGLNTGELFF.

The table lists this clonotype with many counts. The gene calls are TRBV20-1 and TRBJ2-1, with TRBD1 identical over 9 bases. V lost 5 bases, J lost 7 bases, and 9 bases stayed unmatched. This CDR3 spans 14 amino acids. The V gene's germline CDR1 is DFQATT and CDR2 SNEGSKA (reference sequence). The CDR3 reads CSASSGQGRNEQFF. CDR3 in DNA: TGCAGTGCTTCTTCGGGACAGGGTCGAAATGAGCAGTTCTTC.

In its sample, this clonotype was seen many times. The V gene is TRBV28, the J gene TRBJ1-2; 10 bases align to TRBD1. Germline loops: CDR1 MDHEN, CDR2 SYDVKM. V shed 6 bases and J 4 bases; nucleotides not matched to a gene: 5. CDR3 length: 14 amino acids. The CDR3 DNA reads TGTGCCAGCAGGTCCGGGACAGGGGTCTATGGCTACACCTTC. This encodes CASRSGTGVYGYTF.

This clonotype rates as medium-sized (0.01 to 0.1%). This chain connects TRBV20-1 to TRBJ1-1, with a possible D match to TRBD1 (6 bases). The CDR3 is 15 amino acids. V was shortened by 1 base and J by 0 bases, with 12 bases between the two germline ends. Germline V gene lookup returns CDR1 DFQATT and CDR2 SNEGSKA (reference sequence). CDR3: CSARVWGGLNTEAFF. In DNA form, the CDR3 reads TGCAGTGCTAGAGTTTGGGGGGGCCTGAACACTGAAGCTTTCTTT.

The sample holds many counts of this clonotype. The chain carries TRBV20-1 and TRBJ1-5; the D is unclear. The CDR3 extends over 11 amino acids. Germline V lookup: CDR1 DFQATT, CDR2 SNEGSKA (reference sequence). V was trimmed by 4 bases and J by 2 bases, leaving 3 bases between them. For the CDR3, the DNA is TGCAGTGCTATGGGCAATCAGCCCCAGCATTTT. Protein product: CSAMGNQPQHF.

This clonotype was found many times. The V and J genes are TRBV4-3 and TRBJ2-7; 7 positions agree with TRBD2. CDR1 LGHNA and CDR2 YSLEER come from the germline V gene. The CDR3 consists of 16 residues. Trimming took 1 base from V and 0 from J; bases not matched to a gene: 6. The CDR3 region is CASSQVHPSGSYEQYF. The CDR3 nucleotides read TGCGCCAGCAGCCAAGTCCACCCTAGCGGCTCCTACGAGCAGTACTTC.